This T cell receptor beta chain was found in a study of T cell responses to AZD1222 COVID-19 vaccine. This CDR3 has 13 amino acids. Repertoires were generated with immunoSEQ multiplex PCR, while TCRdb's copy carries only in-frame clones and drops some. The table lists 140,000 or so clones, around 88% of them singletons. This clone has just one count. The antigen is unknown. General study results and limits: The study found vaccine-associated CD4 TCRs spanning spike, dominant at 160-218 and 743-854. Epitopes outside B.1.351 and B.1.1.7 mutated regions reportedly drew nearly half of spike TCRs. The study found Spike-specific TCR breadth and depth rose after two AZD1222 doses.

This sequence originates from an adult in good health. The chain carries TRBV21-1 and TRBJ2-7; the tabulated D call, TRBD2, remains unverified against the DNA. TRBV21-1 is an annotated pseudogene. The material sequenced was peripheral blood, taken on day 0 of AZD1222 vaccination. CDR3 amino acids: CASSSGRGYEQYF. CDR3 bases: TGTGCCAGCTCGAGCGGGAGAGGCTACGAGCAGTACTTC.